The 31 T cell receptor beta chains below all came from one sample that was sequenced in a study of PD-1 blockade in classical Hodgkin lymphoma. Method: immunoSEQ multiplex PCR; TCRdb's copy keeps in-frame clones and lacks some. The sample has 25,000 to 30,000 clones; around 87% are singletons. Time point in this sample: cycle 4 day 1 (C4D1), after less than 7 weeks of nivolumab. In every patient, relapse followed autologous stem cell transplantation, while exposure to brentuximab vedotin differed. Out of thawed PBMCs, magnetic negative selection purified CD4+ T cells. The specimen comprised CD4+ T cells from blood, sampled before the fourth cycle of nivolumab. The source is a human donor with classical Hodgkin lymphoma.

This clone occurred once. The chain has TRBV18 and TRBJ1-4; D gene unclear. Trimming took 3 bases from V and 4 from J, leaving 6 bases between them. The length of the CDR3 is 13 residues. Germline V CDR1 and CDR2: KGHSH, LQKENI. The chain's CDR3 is CASSPGLNEKLFF. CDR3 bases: TGTGCCAGCTCACCGGGCCTTAATGAAAAACTGTTTTTT.

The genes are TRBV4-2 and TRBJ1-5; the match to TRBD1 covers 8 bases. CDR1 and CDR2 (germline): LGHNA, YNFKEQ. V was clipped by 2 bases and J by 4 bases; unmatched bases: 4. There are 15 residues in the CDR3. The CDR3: CASSQFRQGNQPQHF. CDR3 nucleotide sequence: TGTGCCAGCAGCCAATTCAGACAGGGGAATCAGCCCCAGCATTTT.

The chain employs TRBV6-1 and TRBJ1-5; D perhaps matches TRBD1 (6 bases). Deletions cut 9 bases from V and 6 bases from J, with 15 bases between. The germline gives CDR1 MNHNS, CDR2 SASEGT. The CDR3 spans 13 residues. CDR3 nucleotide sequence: TGTGCCAGTCGCAGGGGTGTGGGTCAGCCCCAGCATTTT. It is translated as CASRRGVGQPQHF.

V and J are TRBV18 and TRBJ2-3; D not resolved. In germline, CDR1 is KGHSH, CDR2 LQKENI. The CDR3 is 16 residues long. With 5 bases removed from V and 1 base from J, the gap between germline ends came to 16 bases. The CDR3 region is CASSSSLVAGTDTQYF. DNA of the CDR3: TGTGCCAGCTCATCGAGCCTAGTGGCAGGCACAGATACGCAGTATTTT.

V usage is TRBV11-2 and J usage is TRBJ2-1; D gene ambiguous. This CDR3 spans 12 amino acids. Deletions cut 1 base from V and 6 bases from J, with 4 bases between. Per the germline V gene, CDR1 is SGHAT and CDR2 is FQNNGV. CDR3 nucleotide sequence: TGTGCCAGCAGCTTAGGTCCCAATGAGCAGTTCTTC. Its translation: CASSLGPNEQFF.

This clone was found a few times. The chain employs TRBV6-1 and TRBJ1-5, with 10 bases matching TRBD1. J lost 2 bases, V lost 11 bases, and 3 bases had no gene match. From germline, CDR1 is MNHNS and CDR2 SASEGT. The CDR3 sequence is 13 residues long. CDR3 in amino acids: CAGDRGGNQPQHF. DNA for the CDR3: TGTGCCGGGGACAGGGGAGGCAATCAGCCCCAGCATTTT.

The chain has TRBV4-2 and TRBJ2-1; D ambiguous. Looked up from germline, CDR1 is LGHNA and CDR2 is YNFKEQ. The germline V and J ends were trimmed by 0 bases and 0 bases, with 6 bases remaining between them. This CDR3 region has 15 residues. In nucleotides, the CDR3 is TGTGCCAGCAGCCAAGAGGGCTTCTCCTACAATGAGCAGTTCTTC. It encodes CASSQEGFSYNEQFF.

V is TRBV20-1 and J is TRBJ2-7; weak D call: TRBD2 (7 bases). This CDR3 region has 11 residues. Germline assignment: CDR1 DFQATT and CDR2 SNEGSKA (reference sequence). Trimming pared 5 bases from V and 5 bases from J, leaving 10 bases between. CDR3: CSARGGDEQYF. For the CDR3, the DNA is TGCAGTGCTCGCGGGGGCGACGAGCAGTACTTC.

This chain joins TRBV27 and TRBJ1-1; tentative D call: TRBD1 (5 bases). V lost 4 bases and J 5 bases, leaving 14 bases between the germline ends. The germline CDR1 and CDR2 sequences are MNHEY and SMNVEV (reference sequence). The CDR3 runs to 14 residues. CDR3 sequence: CASSSGHGRTEAFF. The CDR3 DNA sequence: TGTGCCAGCAGTTCAGGACATGGGCGAACTGAAGCTTTCTTT.

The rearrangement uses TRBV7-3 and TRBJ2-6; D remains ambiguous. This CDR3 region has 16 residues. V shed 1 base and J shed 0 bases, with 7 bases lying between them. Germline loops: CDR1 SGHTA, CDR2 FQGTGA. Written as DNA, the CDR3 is TGTGCCAGCAGCTTAATTGATGGCTCTGGGGCCAACGTCCTGACTTTC. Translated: CASSLIDGSGANVLTF.

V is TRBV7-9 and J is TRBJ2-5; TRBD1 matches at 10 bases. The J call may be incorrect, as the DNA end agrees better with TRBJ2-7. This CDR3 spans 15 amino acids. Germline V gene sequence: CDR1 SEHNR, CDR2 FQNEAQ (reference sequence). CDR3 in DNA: TGTGCCAGCAGCCCCCGGGACAGGGGACCCTACGAGCAGTACTTC. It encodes CASSPRDRGPYEQYF.

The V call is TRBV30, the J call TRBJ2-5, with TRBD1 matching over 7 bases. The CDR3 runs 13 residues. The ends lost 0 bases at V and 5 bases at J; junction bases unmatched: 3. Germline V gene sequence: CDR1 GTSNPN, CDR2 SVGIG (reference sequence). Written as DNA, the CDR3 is TGTGCCTGGAGTGTCAAGGGGGCGGAGACCCAGTACTTC. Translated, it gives CAWSVKGAETQYF.

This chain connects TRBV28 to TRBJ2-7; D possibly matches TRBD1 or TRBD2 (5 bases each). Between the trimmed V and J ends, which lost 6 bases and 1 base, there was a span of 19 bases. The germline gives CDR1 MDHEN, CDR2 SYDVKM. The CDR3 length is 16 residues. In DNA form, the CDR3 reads TGTGCCAGCAGACCTGAAACCGGGACGGGGTCCTACGAGCAGTACTTC. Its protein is CASRPETGTGSYEQYF.

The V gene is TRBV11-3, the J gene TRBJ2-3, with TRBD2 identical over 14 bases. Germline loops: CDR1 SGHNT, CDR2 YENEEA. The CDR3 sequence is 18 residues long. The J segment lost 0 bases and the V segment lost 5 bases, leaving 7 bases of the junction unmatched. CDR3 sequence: CASSLGLAGGTSTDTQYF. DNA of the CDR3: TGTGCCAGCAGCCTCGGACTAGCGGGGGGAACTAGCACAGATACGCAGTATTTT.

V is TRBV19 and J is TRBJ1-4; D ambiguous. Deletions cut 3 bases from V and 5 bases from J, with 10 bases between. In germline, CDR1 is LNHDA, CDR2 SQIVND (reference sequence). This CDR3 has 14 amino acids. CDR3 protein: CASSIWGVNEKLFF. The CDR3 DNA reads TGTGCCAGTAGTATCTGGGGAGTGAATGAAAAACTGTTTTTT.

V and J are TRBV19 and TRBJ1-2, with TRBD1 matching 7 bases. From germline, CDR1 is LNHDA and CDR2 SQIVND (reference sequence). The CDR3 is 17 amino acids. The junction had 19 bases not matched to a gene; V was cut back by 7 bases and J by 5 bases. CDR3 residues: CASKRAGTEGKVYGYTF. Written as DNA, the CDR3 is TGTGCCAGTAAACGTGCCGGGACAGAGGGGAAAGTGTATGGCTACACCTTC. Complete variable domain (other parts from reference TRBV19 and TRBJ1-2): DGGITQSPKYLFRKEGQNVTLSCEQNLNHDAMYWYRQDPGQGLRLIYYSQIVNDFQKGDIAEGYSVSREKKESFPLTVTSAQKNPTAFYLCASKRAGTEGKVYGYTFGSGTRLTVV.

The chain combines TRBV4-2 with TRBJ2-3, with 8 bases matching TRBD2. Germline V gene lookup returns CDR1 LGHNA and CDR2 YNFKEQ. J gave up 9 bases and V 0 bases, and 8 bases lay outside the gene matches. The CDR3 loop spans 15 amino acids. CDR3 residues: CASSQEGVAGRTQYF. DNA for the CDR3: TGTGCCAGCAGCCAAGAAGGCGTAGCGGGGCGAACGCAGTATTTT.

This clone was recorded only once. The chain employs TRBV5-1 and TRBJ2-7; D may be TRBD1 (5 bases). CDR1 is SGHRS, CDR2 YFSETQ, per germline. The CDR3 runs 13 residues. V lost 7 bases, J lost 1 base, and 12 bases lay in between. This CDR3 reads CASLLQGSYEQYF. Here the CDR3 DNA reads TGCGCCAGCCTTCTCCAGGGATCCTACGAGCAGTACTTC. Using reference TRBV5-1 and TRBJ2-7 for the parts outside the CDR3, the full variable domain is KAGVTQTPRYLIKTRGQQVTLSCSPISGHRSVSWYQQTPGQGLQFLFEYFSETQRNKGNFPGRFSGRQFSNSRSEMNVSTLELGDSALYLCASLLQGSYEQYFGPGTRLTVT.

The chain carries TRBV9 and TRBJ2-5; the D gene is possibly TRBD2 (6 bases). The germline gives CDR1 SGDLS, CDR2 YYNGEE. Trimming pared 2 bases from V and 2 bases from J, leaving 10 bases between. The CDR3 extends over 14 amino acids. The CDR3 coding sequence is TGTGCCAGCAGCGTCATTGGGGGGCAAGAGACCCAGTACTTC. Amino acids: CASSVIGGQETQYF.

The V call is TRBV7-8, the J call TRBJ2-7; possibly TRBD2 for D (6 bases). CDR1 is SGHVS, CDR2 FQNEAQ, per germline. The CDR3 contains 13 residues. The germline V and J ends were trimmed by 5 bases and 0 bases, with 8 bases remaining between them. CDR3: CASSPGLSYEQYF. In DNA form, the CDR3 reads TGTGCCAGCAGCCCGGGACTCTCCTACGAGCAGTACTTC.

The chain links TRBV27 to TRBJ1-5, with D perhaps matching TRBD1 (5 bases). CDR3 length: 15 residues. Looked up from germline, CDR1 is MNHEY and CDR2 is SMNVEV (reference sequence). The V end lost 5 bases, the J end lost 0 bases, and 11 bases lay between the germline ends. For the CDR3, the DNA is TGTGCCAGCAGTCCCGCCGGGGCTAGCAATCAGCCCCAGCATTTT. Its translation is CASSPAGASNQPQHF.

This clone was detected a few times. CDR3 residues: CASSQGESTEAFF. As DNA, the CDR3 is TGTGCCAGTTCACAGGGGGAGAGCACTGAAGCTTTCTTT. The chain recombines TRBV19 with TRBJ1-1; 8 bases line up with TRBD1. This CDR3 spans 13 amino acids. Per the germline V gene, CDR1 is LNHDA and CDR2 is SQIVND (reference sequence). V gave up 8 bases and J gave up 4 bases; unmatched junction bases: 6.

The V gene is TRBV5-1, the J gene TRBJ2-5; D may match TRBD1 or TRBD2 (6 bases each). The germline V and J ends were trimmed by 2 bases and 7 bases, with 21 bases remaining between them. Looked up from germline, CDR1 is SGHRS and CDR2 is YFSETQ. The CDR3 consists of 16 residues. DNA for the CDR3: TGCGCCAGCAGCTTTATCGGGGGTCTTGAGGGGGTGACCCAGTACTTC. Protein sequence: CASSFIGGLEGVTQYF.

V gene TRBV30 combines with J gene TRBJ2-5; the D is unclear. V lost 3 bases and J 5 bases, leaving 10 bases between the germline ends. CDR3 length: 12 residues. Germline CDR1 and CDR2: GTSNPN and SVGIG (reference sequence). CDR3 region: CAWSSAVETQYF. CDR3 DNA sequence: TGTGCCTGGAGCTCCGCCGTCGAGACCCAGTACTTC.

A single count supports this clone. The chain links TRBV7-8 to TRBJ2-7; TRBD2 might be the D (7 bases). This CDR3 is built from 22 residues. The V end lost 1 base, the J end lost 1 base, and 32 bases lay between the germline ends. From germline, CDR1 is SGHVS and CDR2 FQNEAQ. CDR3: CASSLDRVSSRAGARPSYEQYF. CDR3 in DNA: TGTGCCAGCAGCTTAGACAGGGTGTCAAGTAGGGCGGGAGCCCGGCCTTCCTACGAGCAGTACTTC.

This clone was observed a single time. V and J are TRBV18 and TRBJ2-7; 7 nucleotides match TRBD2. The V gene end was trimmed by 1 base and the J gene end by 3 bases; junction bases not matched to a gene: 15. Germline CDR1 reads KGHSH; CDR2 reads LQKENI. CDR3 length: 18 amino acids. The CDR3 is CASSPLHPPGLNFYEQYF. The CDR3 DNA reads TGTGCCAGCTCACCACTCCATCCGCCGGGACTAAATTTCTACGAGCAGTACTTC.

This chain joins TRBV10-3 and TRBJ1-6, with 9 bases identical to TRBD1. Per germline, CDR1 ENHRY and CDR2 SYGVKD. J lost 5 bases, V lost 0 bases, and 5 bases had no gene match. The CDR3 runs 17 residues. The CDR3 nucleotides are TGTGCCATCAGTGAGTCCGGGACAGGGAGGGATAATTCACCCCTCCACTTT. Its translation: CAISESGTGRDNSPLHF.

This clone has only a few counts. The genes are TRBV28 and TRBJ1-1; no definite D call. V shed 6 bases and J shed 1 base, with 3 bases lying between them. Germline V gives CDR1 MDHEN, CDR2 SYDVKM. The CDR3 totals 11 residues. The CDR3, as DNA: TGTGCCAGCAGAGGGAACACTGAAGCTTTCTTT. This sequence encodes CASRGNTEAFF.

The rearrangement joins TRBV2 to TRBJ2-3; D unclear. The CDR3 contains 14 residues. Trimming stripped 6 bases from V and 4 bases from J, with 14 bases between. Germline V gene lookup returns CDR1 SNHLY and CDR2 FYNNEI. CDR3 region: CASRYRESPDTQYF. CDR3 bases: TGTGCCAGCAGGTATAGAGAGTCTCCAGATACGCAGTATTTT. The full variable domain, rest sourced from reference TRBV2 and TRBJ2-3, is EPEVTQTPSHQVTQMGQEVILRCVPISNHLYFYWYRQILGQKVEFLVSFYNNEISEKSEIFDDQFSVERPDGSNFTLKIRSTKLEDSAMYFCASRYRESPDTQYFGPGTRLTVL.

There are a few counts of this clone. The CDR3 DNA reads TGTGCCAGTAGTCCCACAGGGGATGCAGGCTACACCTTC. This gives the protein CASSPTGDAGYTF. The V call is TRBV19, the J call TRBJ1-2; 7 nucleotides match TRBD1. Trimming removed 5 bases from V and 8 bases from J; junction bases left unmatched: 8. The CDR3 sequence is 13 residues long. CDR1 and CDR2 from the germline V gene are LNHDA and SQIVND (reference sequence).

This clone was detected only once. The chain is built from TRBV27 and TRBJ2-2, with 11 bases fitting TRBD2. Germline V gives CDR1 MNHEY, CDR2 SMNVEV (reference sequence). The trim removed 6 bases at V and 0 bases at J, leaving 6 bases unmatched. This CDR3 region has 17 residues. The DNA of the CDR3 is TGTGCCAGCAGCCGCGGACTAGCGGGCACGAACACCGGGGAGCTGTTTTTT. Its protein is CASSRGLAGTNTGELFF.